A single sample is the source of the 4 T cell receptor beta chains below, sequenced in a study of shared clonotypes between healthy human individuals. Here immunoSEQ multiplex PCR was the method, and the copy in TCRdb shows in-frame clones only, minus some. The sample lists about 2,500,000 clones; 90% to 95% were seen once. The sample consisted of naive CD4+ T cells sorted from blood. This sample's subset: CD45RA+ positively selected. Source of these receptors: a man aged 18 to 35 in good health.

The chain recombines TRBV6-5 with TRBJ2-7; weak D call: TRBD1 (5 bases). The germline CDR1 and CDR2 sequences are MNHEY and SVGAGI. The CDR3 totals 14 residues. The V gene lost 2 bases and the J gene lost 3 bases, with 11 bases spanning the gap. The CDR3 here is CASSYGQGYYEQYF. The DNA of the CDR3 is TGTGCCAGCAGTTACGGGCAGGGTTACTACGAGCAGTACTTC.

The rearrangement joins TRBV19 to TRBJ2-5; 8 nucleotides align to TRBD1. Germline V lookup: CDR1 LNHDA, CDR2 SQIVND (reference sequence). The CDR3 runs to 15 residues. The trim removed 2 bases at V and 5 bases at J, leaving 7 bases unmatched. Written as DNA, the CDR3 is TGTGCCAGTAGTATAAACAGGGGGGAATTCGAGACCCAGTACTTC. It encodes CASSINRGEFETQYF.

This clone has just one count. The V and J genes are TRBV7-9 and TRBJ2-1, with a weak D call TRBD2 (7 bases). The CDR3 runs to 15 residues. Germline CDR1 is SEHNR and CDR2 is FQNEAQ (reference sequence). Deletions cut 6 bases from V and 4 bases from J, with 16 bases between. The CDR3 DNA is TGTGCCAGCAGACCTCGGGGGGCGGAGTACAATGAGCAGTTCTTC. Its translation: CASRPRGAEYNEQFF.

V gene TRBV4-1 combines with J gene TRBJ1-5; D call uncertain. Germline V gene sequence: CDR1 MGHRA, CDR2 YSYEKL. The CDR3 spans 14 residues. Trimming left V 4 bases short and J 5 bases short, with 12 bases between. The CDR3 bases are TGCGCCAGCAGCCCGCCCCGAGCTGATCAGCCCCAGCATTTT. This sequence encodes CASSPPRADQPQHF.